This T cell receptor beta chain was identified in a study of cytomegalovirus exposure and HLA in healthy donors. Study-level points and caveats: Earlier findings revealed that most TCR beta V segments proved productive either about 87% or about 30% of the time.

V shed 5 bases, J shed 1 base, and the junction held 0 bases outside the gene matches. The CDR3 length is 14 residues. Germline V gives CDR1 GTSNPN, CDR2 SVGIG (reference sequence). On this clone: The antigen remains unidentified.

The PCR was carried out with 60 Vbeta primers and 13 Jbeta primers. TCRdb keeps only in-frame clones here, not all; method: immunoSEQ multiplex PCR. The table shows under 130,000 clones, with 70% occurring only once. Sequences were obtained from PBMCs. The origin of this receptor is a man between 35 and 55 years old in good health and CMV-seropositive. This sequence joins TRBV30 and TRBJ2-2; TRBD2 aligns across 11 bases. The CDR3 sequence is CAWLAGGNTGELFF. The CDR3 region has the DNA TGTGCCTGGCTAGCGGGGGGGAACACCGGGGAGCTGTTTTTT.